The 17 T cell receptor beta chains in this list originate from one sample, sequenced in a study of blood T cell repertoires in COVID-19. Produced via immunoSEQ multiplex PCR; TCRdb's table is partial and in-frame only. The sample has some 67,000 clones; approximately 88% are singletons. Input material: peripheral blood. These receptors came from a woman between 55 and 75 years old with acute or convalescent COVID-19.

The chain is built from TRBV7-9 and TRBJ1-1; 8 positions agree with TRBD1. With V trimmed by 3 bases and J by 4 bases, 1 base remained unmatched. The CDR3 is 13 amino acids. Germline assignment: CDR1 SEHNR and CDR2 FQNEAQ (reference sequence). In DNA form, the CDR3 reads TGTGCCAGCAGCTTTACAGGGGGCACTGAAGCTTTCTTT. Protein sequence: CASSFTGGTEAFF.

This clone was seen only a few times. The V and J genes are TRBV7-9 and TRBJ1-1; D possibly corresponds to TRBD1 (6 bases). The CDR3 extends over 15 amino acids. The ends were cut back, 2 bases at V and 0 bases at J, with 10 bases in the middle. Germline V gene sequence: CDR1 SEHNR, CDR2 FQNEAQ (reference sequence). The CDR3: CASSLLQGLNTEAFF. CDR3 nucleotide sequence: TGTGCCAGCAGCTTATTACAGGGTCTGAACACTGAAGCTTTCTTT.

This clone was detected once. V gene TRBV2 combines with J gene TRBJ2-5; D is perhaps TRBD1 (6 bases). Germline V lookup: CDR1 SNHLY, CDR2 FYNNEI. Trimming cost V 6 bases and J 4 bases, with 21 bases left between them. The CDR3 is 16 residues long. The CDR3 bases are TGTGCCAGCAGCCCCCACTTTCTGGGGGCAGGAGAGACCCAGTACTTC. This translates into CASSPHFLGAGETQYF.

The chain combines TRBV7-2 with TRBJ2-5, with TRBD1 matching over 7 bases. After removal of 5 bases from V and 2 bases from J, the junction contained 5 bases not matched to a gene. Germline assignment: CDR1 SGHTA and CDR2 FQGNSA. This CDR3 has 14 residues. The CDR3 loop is CASSPDRVQETQYF. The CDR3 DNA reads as TGTGCCAGCAGCCCCGACAGGGTACAAGAGACCCAGTACTTC.

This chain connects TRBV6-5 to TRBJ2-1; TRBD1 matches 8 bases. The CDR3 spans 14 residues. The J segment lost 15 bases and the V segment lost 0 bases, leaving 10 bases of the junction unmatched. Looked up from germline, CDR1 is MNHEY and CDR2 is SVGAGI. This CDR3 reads CASSYSIGQGARFF. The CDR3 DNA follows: TGTGCCAGCAGTTACTCGATTGGGCAGGGGGCTCGGTTCTTC.

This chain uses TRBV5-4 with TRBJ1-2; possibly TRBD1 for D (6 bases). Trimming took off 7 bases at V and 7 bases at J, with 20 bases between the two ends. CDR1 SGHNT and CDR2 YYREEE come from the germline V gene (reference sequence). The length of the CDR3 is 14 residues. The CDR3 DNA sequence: TGTGCCAGCCGAATTACAGGGCAAAAAACTGGCTACACCTTC. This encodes CASRITGQKTGYTF.

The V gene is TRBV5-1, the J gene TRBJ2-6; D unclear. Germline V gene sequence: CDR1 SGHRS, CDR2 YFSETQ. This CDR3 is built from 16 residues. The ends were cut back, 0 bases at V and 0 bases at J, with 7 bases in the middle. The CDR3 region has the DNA TGCGCCAGCAGCTTGGTGGCAGACTCTGGGGCCAACGTCCTGACTTTC. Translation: CASSLVADSGANVLTF.

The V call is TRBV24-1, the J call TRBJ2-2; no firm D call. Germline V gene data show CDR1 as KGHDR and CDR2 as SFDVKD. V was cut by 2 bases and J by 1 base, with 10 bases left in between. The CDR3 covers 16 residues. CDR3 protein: CATSDWAGRNTGELFF. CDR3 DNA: TGTGCCACCAGTGATTGGGCAGGAAGGAACACCGGGGAGCTGTTTTTT.

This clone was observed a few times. The CDR3 region is CASSLDRGQIAFF. The CDR3 DNA sequence: TGTGCCAGCAGCTTAGATAGGGGTCAGATTGCTTTCTTT. The chain joins TRBV11-2 to TRBJ1-1; possibly TRBD1 for D (5 bases). Germline-derived CDR1 and CDR2 are SGHAT and FQNNGV. V shed 0 bases and J shed 11 bases, with 13 bases lying between them. This CDR3 is built from 13 residues.

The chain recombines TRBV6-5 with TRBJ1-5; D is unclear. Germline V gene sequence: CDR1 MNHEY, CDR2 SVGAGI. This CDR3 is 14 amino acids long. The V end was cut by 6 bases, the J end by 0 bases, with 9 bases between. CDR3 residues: CASSGLSSNQPQHF. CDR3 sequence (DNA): TGTGCCAGCAGCGGACTTTCTAGCAATCAGCCCCAGCATTTT.

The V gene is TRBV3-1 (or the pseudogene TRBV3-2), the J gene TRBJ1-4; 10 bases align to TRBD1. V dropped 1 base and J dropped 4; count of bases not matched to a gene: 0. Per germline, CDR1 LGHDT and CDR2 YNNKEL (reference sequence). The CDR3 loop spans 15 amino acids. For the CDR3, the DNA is TGTGCCAGCAGCCAAGGGACAGGGGGTAATGAAAAACTGTTTTTT. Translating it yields CASSQGTGGNEKLFF.

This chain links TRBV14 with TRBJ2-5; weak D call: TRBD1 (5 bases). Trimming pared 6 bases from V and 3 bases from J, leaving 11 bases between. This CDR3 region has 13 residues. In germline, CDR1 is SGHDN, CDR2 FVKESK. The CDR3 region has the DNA TGTGCCAGCAGTCAACAGGAAGAAGAGACCCAGTACTTC. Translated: CASSQQEEETQYF.

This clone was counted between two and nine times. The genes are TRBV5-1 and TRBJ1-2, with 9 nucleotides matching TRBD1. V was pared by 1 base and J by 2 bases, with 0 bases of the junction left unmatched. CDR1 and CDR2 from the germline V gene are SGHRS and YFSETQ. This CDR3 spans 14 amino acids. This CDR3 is CASSLTGGNYGYTF. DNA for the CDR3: TGCGCCAGCAGCTTGACAGGGGGCAACTATGGCTACACCTTC.

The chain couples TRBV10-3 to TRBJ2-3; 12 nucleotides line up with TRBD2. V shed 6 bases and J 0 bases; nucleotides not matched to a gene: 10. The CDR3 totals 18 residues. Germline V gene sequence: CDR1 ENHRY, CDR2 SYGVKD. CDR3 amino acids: CAISIWTSGTPSTDTQYF. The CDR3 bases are TGTGCCATCAGCATATGGACTAGCGGGACCCCTAGCACAGATACGCAGTATTTT.

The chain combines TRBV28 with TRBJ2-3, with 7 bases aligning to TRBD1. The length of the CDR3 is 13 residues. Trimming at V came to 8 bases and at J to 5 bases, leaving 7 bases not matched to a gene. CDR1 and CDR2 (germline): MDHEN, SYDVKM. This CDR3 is CASYDRVKDTQYF. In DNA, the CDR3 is TGTGCCAGCTACGACAGGGTCAAAGATACGCAGTATTTT.

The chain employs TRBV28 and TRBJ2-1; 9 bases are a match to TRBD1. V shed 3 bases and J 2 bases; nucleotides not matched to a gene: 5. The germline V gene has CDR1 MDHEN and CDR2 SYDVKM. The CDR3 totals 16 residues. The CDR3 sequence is CASSLGQGRPYNEQFF. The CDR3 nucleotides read TGTGCCAGCAGTTTGGGACAGGGAAGACCCTACAATGAGCAGTTCTTC.

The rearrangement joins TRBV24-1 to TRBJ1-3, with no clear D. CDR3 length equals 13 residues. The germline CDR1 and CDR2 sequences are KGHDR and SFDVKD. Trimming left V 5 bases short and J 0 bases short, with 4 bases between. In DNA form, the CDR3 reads TGTGCCACCAGTGGAGCCTCTGGAAACACCATATATTTT. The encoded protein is CATSGASGNTIYF.